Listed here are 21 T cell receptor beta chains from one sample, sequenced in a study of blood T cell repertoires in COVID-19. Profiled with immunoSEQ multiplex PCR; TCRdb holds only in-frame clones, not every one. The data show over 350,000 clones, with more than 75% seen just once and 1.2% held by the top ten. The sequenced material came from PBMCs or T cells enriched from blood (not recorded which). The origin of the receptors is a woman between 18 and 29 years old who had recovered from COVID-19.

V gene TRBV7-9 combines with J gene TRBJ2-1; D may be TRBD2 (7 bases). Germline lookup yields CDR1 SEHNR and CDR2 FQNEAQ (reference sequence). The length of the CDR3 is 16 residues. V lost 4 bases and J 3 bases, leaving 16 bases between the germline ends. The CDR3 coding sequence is TGTGCCAGCAGCTCGGGGGGCGAATTCCGCTACAATGAGCAGTTCTTC. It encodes CASSSGGEFRYNEQFF.

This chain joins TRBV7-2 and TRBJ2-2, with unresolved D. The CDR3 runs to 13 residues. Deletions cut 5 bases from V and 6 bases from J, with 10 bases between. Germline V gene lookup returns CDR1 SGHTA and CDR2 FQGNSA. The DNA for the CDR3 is TGTGCCAGCAGCCTTCTAGAAGCCGGGGAGCTGTTTTTT. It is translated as CASSLLEAGELFF. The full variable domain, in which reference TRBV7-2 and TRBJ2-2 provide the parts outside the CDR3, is GAGVSQSPSNKVTEKGKDVELRCDPISGHTALYWYRQSLGQGLEFLIYFQGNSAPDKSGLPSDRFSAERTGGSVSTLTIQRTQQEDSAVYLCASSLLEAGELFFGEGSRLTVL.

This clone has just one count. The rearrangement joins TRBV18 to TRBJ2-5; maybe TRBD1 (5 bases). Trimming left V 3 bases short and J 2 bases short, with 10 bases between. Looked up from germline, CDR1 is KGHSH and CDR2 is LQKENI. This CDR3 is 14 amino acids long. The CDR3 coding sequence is TGTGCCAGCTCACCGACAGATGAGCAAGAGACCCAGTACTTC. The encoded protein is CASSPTDEQETQYF.

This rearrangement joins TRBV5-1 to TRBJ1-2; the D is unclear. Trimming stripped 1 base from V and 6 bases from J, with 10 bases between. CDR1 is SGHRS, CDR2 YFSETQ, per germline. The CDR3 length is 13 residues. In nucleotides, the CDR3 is TGCGCCAGCAGCTTGATCAGTGAGGATGGCTACACCTTC. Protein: CASSLISEDGYTF.

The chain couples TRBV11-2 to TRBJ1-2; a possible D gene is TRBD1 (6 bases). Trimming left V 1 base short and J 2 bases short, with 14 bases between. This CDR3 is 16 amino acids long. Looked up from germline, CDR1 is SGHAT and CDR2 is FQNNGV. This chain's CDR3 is CASSLVYLRGNYGYTF. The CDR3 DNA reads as TGTGCCAGCAGCTTAGTGTATTTAAGGGGGAACTATGGCTACACCTTC.

The CDR3 DNA sequence: TGTGCCACTCGGGGAGGAGGCACTGAAGCTTTCTTT. Its translation: CATRGGGTEAFF. This sequence joins TRBV18 and TRBJ1-1; D is undetermined. This CDR3 comprises 12 residues. V shed 10 bases and J shed 4 bases, with 13 bases lying between them. Germline loops: CDR1 KGHSH, CDR2 LQKENI.

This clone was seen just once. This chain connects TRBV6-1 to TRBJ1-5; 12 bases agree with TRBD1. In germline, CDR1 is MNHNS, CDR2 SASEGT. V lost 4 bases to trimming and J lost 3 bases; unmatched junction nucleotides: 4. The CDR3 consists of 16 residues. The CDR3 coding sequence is TGTGCCAGCAGTGTAGGGACAGGGGGCTTCAATCAGCCCCAGCATTTT. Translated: CASSVGTGGFNQPQHF.

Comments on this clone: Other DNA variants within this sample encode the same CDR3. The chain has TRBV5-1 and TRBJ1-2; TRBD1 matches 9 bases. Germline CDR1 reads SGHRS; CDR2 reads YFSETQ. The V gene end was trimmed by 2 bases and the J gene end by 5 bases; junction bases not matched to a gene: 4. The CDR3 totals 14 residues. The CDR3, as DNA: TGCGCCAGCAGCTTAGGACAGGGGTGGTATGGCTACACCTTC. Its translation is CASSLGQGWYGYTF.

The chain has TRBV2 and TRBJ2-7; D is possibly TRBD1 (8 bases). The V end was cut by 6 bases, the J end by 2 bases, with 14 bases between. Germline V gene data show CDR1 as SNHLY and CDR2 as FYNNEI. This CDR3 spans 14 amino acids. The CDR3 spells CASRAGQAPYEQYF. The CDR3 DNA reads TGTGCCAGCAGAGCGGGACAGGCTCCCTACGAGCAGTACTTC. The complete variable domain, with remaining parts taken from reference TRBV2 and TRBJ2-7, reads EPEVTQTPSHQVTQMGQEVILRCVPISNHLYFYWYRQILGQKVEFLVSFYNNEISEKSEIFDDQFSVERPDGSNFTLKIRSTKLEDSAMYFCASRAGQAPYEQYFGPGTRLTVT.

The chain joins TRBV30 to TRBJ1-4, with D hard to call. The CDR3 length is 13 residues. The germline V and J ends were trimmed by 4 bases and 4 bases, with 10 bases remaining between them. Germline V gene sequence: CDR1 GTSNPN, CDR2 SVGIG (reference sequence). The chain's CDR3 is CAWNGQINEKLFF. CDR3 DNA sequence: TGTGCCTGGAATGGTCAGATTAATGAAAAACTGTTTTTT.

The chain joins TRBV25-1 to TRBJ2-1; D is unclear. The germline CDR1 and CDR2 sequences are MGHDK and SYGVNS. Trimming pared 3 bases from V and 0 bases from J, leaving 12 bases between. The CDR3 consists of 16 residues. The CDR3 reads CASSDPIPSSYNEQFF. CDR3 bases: TGTGCCAGCAGTGACCCCATACCGAGCTCCTACAATGAGCAGTTCTTC.

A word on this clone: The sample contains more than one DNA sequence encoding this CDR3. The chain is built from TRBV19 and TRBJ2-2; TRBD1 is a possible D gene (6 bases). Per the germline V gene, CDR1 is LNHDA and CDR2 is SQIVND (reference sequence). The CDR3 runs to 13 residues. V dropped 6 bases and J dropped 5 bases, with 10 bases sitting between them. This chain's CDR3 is CASRGQGTGELFF. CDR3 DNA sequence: TGTGCCAGTAGGGGGCAGGGGACCGGGGAGCTGTTTTTT.

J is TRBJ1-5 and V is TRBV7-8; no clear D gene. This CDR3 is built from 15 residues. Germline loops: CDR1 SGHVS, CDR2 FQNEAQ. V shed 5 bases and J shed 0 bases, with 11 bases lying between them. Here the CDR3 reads CASSPKRVSNQPQHF. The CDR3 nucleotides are TGTGCCAGCAGCCCGAAGCGAGTTAGCAATCAGCCCCAGCATTTT.

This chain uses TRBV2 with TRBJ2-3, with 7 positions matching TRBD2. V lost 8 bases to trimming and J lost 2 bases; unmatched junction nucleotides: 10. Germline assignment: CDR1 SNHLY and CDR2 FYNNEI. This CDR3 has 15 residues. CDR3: CASSSQRGITDTQYF. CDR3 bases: TGTGCCAGCTCTTCCCAGCGGGGAATCACAGATACGCAGTATTTT.

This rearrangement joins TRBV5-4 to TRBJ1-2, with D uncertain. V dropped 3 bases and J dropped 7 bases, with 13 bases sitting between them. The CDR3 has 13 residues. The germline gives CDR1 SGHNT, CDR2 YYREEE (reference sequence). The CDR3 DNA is TGTGCCAGCAGCTCCACAAGAGGATCTGGCTACACCTTC. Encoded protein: CASSSTRGSGYTF.

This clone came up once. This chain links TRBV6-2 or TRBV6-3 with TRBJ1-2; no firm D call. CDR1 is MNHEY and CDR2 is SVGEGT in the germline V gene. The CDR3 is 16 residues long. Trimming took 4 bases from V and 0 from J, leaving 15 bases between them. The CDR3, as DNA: TGTGCCAGCAGTTCAACCAGGACGGGGACTAACTATGGCTACACCTTC. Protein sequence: CASSSTRTGTNYGYTF.

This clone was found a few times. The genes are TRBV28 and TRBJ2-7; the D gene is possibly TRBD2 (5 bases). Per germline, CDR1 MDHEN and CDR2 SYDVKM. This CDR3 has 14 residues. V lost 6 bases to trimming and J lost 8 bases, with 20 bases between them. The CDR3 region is CASSSWTDLLQQYF. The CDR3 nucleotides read TGTGCCAGCAGCTCCTGGACTGATCTCTTACAGCAGTACTTC.

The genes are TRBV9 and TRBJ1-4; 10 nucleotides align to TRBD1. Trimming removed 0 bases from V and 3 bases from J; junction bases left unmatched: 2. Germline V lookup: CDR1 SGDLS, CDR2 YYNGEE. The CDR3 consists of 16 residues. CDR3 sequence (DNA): TGTGCCAGCAGCGTAGAGGGGACAGGGGCTAATGAAAAACTGTTTTTT. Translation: CASSVEGTGANEKLFF.

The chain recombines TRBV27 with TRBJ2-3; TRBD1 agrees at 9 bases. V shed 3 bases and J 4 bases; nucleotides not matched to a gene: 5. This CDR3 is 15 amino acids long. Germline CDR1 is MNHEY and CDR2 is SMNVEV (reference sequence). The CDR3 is CASSLTGGMADTQYF. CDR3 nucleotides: TGTGCCAGCAGTTTGACAGGGGGGATGGCAGATACGCAGTATTTT.

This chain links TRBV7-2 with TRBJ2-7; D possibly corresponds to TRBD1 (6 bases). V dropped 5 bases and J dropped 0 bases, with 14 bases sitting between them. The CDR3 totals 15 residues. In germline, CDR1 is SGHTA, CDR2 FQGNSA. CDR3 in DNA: TGTGCCAGCAGCACCGACAGGTGGAGCTCCTACGAGCAGTACTTC. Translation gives CASSTDRWSSYEQYF.

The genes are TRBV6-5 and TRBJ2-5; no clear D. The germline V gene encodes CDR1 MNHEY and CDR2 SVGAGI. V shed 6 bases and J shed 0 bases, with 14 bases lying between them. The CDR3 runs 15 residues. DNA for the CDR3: TGTGCCAGCAGCTTACAGATCTTTAACCAAGAGACCCAGTACTTC. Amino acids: CASSLQIFNQETQYF.